This TCR beta chain appears in the sequencing data of a study of blood T cell repertoires in COVID-19. The wider study: Both acute and convalescent COVID-19 samples were obtained from the United States, Italy and Spain. The analysed material was cDNA or gDNA that came from T cells, B-cell-depleted T cells, or PBMCs.

The CDR3 consists of 17 residues. Germline values: CDR1 WSHSY, CDR2 SAAADI. Trimming took 2 bases from V and 2 from J; bases not matched to a gene: 10. Authors' analysis steps: Estimation of nucleated cell counts was performed using reference gene primer amplification. Method: immunoSEQ multiplex PCR; TCRdb's copy keeps in-frame clones and lacks some. V and J calls and clone size are those listed in that table; D and trimming were worked out from the DNA. The sample shows about 250,000 clones, about 85% of them seen only once. What was sequenced was peripheral blood. The V gene is TRBV10-2, the J gene TRBJ2-3, with 7 bases that match TRBD2. The receptor was isolated from a man younger than 35 with active or convalescent COVID-19. CDR3 in amino acids: CASSEPREAGNTDTQYF. The CDR3 nucleotides are TGCGCCAGCAGTGAGCCGAGGGAAGCGGGAAACACAGATACGCAGTATTTT.